This T cell receptor beta chain emerged from a study of low-dose radiotherapy and immunotherapy resistance in tumors. Study as a whole: Radiation delivery to Cohort 1 consisted of 0.5 Gy per fraction every 2 weeks, summing to 6.5 Gy. Oral administration of aspirin 300 mg daily occurred for four cycles, commencing at cycle 1 day 1.

Primers targeting TRAV and TRBV primed first-strand cDNA, covering alpha and beta chains. For amplifying TCRs, the PCR ran for about 20 cycles with Phusion, which was used together with a constant-region primer and the adapter on the V primers. Amplification of isolated mRNA was accomplished via in vitro transcription. In TCRdb, the reads were re-called with MiXCR into one record per CDR3 protein. The table lists around 9,000 distinct CDR3 sequences, about 75% of them singletons. This clonotype was seen more than once but under ten times. This TCR was recovered from a human donor with advanced metastatic prostate, ovarian, gallbladder or colorectal cancer (not recorded which). This table probably holds off-target reads from a library built for another chain.

In nucleotides, the CDR3 is TGTGCCAGCAGTCCGCCGGGACAGGGGAAAGGTACTGAAGCTTTCTTT. This encodes CASSPPGQGKGTEAFF. The rearrangement joins TRBV28 to TRBJ1-1, with 10 nucleotides matching TRBD1. Trimming at V came to 5 bases and at J to 5 bases, leaving 11 bases not matched to a gene. The length of the CDR3 is 16 residues. Germline V CDR1 and CDR2: MDHEN, SYDVKM. Full variable domain (outside the CDR3, taken from reference TRBV28 and TRBJ1-1): DVKVTQSSRYLVKRTGEKVFLECVQDMDHENMFWYRQDPGLGLRLIYFSYDVKMKEKGDIPEGYSVSREKKERFSLILESASTNQTSMYLCASSPPGQGKGTEAFFGQGTRLTVV.